The clone carrying this TCR beta chain has more than one count but fewer than ten. Its antigen remains unknown. These data belong to a study of identical twins. Overall study findings and caveats: Where out-of-frame alpha sequences were twin-shared, they showed excess low generation probability. Where beta out-of-frame sequences were concerned, excess twin sharing was weaker.

V dropped 5 bases and J dropped 3 bases, with 21 bases sitting between them. Germline CDR1 MNHEY, CDR2 SMNVEV (reference sequence). This CDR3 spans 17 amino acids. Via MiXCR, TCRdb re-called the 5' RACE reads, giving one row per CDR3 protein. The profile shows hundreds of thousands of distinct CDR3 sequences, 7% to 7.5% of them singletons. These data were also filed under a second study, of yellow fever vaccine responses in identical twins.

This sequence joins TRBV27 and TRBJ2-3, with D possibly TRBD2 on 5 matching bases. Material: PBMCs. This clonotype originated in a woman between 18 and 29 years old in good health. CDR3 sequence: CASSGKKRDVGTDTQYF. Here the CDR3 DNA reads TGTGCCAGCAGTGGAAAAAAACGGGATGTAGGGACAGATACGCAGTATTTT.